The following is a TCR beta chain sequence with its context. Its antigen is as yet unknown. Trimming pared 2 bases from V and 1 base from J, leaving 17 bases between. CDR3 length: 17 residues. TCRdb analysed the reads with MiXCR anew, one entry per CDR3 protein. The sample holds 450,000 to 600,000 distinct CDR3 sequences, about 42% seen once. The data were taken from a study of T cell repertoires in cytomegalovirus infection. This clonotype originated in a human donor in good health (CMV status not recorded). Some clones in this sample may be carry-over from other donors' samples. The chain uses TRBV12-3 or TRBV12-4 and TRBJ1-2, with a possible D match to TRBD1 (5 bases). Sequenced here: cultured PBMCs, sampled from culture after CMV antigen stimulation. This chain's CDR3 is CASSLTPRPRDNYGYTF. For the CDR3, the DNA is TGTGCCAGCAGTTTAACCCCAAGACCCAGGGATAACTATGGCTACACCTTC.